The entry below describes one TCR beta chain. Its antigen is as yet unknown. This sample is part of a study of blood T cells in healthy people across ages. Study outcomes and limitations: Expanded clonotype shifts may have been confounded, as the donors had an unknown CMV status.

There were healthy Caucasian individuals from Russia, aged about 6 to 95, serving as donors. Germline-derived CDR1 and CDR2 are MDHEN and SYDVKM. V lost 3 bases to trimming and J lost 8 bases, with 10 bases between them. The CDR3 runs to 12 residues. A J-beta primer mix and a sample-barcoded 5' primer were used in a second PCR of about 7 to 12 cycles. TCRdb re-called the 5' RACE reads with MiXCR, one entry per CDR3 protein. Seen here are about 640,000 distinct CDR3 sequences, under 65% observed once, and the top ten hold around 37%. The chain carries TRBV28 and TRBJ2-5; D unclear. What was sequenced was blood. This sequence was found in a man in his 60s in good health. DNA for the CDR3: TGTGCCAGCAGTTTGAGCCTGGGAACCCAGTACTTC. It encodes CASSLSLGTQYF.